This entry lists 20 T cell receptor beta chains sequenced from one sample in a study of breast tumors, draining lymph nodes, adjacent tissues. The lymph nodes were axillary draining lymph nodes from breast cancer patients. TCRdb re-called the multiplex PCR reads with MiXCR, one entry per CDR3 protein. The sample contains about 130,000 distinct CDR3 sequences, approximately 20% of which appear only once. Sequencing used axillary lymph node tissue. The receptors stem from a female donor with breast cancer. Some clones in this sample may be carry-over from other donors' samples.

At least ten counts were recorded for this clonotype. This CDR3 reads CSARVPGQGYEQFF. The CDR3 region has the DNA TGCAGTGCTAGAGTTCCGGGACAGGGATATGAGCAGTTCTTC. The chain links TRBV20-1 to TRBJ2-1; 9 bases match TRBD1. CDR1 DFQATT and CDR2 SNEGSKA come from the germline V gene (reference sequence). The J segment lost 8 bases and the V segment lost 1 base, leaving 6 bases of the junction unmatched. The CDR3 is 14 residues long.

This clonotype was seen a handful of times. This chain uses TRBV9 with TRBJ2-2; 8 bases agree with TRBD1. The junction had 6 bases not matched to a gene; V was cut back by 3 bases and J by 2 bases. In germline, CDR1 is SGDLS, CDR2 YYNGEE. The length of the CDR3 is 16 residues. As DNA, the CDR3 is TGTGCCAGCAGCGACCGGACAGGGTATAACACCGGGGAGCTGTTTTTT. It specifies CASSDRTGYNTGELFF. Together with reference TRBV9 and TRBJ2-2, the CDR3 gives the full variable domain: DSGVTQTPKHLITATGQRVTLRCSPRSGDLSVYWYQQSLDQGLQFLIQYYNGEERAKGNILERFSAQQFPDLHSELNLSSLELGDSALYFCASSDRTGYNTGELFFGEGSRLTVL.

This clonotype was observed once. This may stem from a read error, because a much larger clone lies one nucleotide away. The genes are TRBV3-1 and TRBJ2-1; unclear D gene. This CDR3 region has 14 residues. The germline gives CDR1 LGHDT, CDR2 YNNKEL (reference sequence). The CDR3 sequence: CASSQPGPINEQSF. The CDR3, as DNA: TGTGCCAGCAGCCAGCCGGGTCCAATCAATGAGCAGTCCTTC.

There are a few counts of this clonotype. The chain carries TRBV28 and TRBJ1-5, with 12 bases that match TRBD1. Germline CDR1 reads MDHEN; CDR2 reads SYDVKM. The CDR3 runs 17 residues. Unmatched junction bases numbered 12, after V lost 5 bases and J lost 7 bases. Here the CDR3 reads CASSPQGQGASWQPQHF. The CDR3 DNA reads TGTGCCAGCAGTCCTCAGGGACAGGGGGCATCTTGGCAGCCCCAGCATTTT.

As to this clonotype: A read error is possible here, since a much larger clone lies one base away. The genes are TRBV7-9 and TRBJ2-2; D possibly uses TRBD1 or TRBD2 (5 bases each). This CDR3 is built from 17 residues. Germline V CDR1 and CDR2: SEHNR, FQNEAQ (reference sequence). V was shortened by 1 base and J by 1 base, with 13 bases between the two germline ends. The CDR3 sequence: CASSLGVAGRNTGELFF. CDR3 in DNA: TGTGCCAGCAGCTTAGGAGTGGCAGGGAGGAACACCGGGGAGCTGTTTTTT.

Comment on this clonotype: Given a much more abundant clone one base away, this may be a read error. The chain carries TRBV2 and TRBJ2-7, with D tentatively TRBD2 (5 bases). Germline CDR1 reads SNHLY; CDR2 reads FYNNEI. Between the trimmed V and J ends, which lost 3 bases and 9 bases, there was a span of 15 bases. The length of the CDR3 is 13 residues. CDR3 nucleotide sequence: TGTGCCAGCAGTGAGGCGGGCAGGTCAGGGCAGTACTTC. Translating gives CASSEAGRSGQYF.

This clonotype was observed many times. This chain connects TRBV20-1 to TRBJ2-1; TRBD2 matches 9 bases. The V segment lost 0 bases and the J segment 6 bases; nucleotides outside the gene matches: 9. CDR1 and CDR2 (germline): DFQATT, SNEGSKA (reference sequence). The length of the CDR3 is 16 residues. Here the CDR3 DNA reads TGCAGTGCTAGAGATCCCTCTAGCGGGATAGGCAATGAGCAGTTCTTC. Amino acid sequence: CSARDPSSGIGNEQFF.

This clonotype was counted ten times or more. J is TRBJ1-2 and V is TRBV20-1; D is possibly TRBD1 (5 bases). The CDR3 is made up of 15 amino acids. Trimming removed 3 bases at V and 2 bases at J, with 16 bases between. Germline values: CDR1 DFQATT, CDR2 SNEGSKA (reference sequence). CDR3 DNA: TGCAGTGCTAGTGGATCCGCAGGGAGGAACTATGGCTACACCTTC. Translated, it gives CSASGSAGRNYGYTF.

This clonotype was counted many times. J is TRBJ2-3 and V is TRBV7-2; D gene ambiguous. This CDR3 contains 13 residues. In germline, CDR1 is SGHTA, CDR2 FQGNSA. V dropped 1 base and J dropped 3 bases, with 5 bases sitting between them. The DNA for the CDR3 is TGTGCCAGCAGCTTAGAAATAACAGATACGCAGTATTTT. This gives the protein CASSLEITDTQYF. Variable domain in full (rest from reference TRBV7-2 and TRBJ2-3): GAGVSQSPSNKVTEKGKDVELRCDPISGHTALYWYRQSLGQGLEFLIYFQGNSAPDKSGLPSDRFSAERTGGSVSTLTIQRTQQEDSAVYLCASSLEITDTQYFGPGTRLTVL.

There are many counts of this clonotype. V and J are TRBV5-1 and TRBJ1-4, with 7 bases matching TRBD1. The CDR3 totals 14 residues. J was trimmed by 5 bases and V by 4 bases; bases with no gene match: 5. Germline CDR1 and CDR2: SGHRS and YFSETQ. The CDR3 reads CASSTGTENEKLFF. The CDR3 bases are TGCGCCAGCAGCACCGGGACAGAGAATGAAAAACTGTTTTTT.

This clonotype was observed at least ten times. The chain is built from TRBV9 and TRBJ2-2, with unresolved D. Germline V gene data show CDR1 as SGDLS and CDR2 as YYNGEE. CDR3 length: 17 amino acids. The V and J ends lost 2 bases and 0 bases respectively, with 14 bases between them. CDR3 sequence reads: CASSVNSDGPNTGELFF. The CDR3, as DNA: TGTGCCAGCAGCGTTAACTCGGACGGACCGAACACCGGGGAGCTGTTTTTT.

This clonotype turned up a few times. V gene TRBV5-5 combines with J gene TRBJ1-3; D uncertain. The CDR3 runs 13 residues. The V gene lost 0 bases and the J gene lost 1 base, with 2 bases spanning the gap. Per germline, CDR1 SGHKS and CDR2 YYEKEE (reference sequence). CDR3 residues: CASSLESGNTIYF. CDR3 DNA sequence: TGTGCCAGCAGCTTGGAGTCTGGAAACACCATATATTTT.

This clonotype was recorded a few times. This chain joins TRBV28 and TRBJ1-2; TRBD1 agrees at 8 bases. J gave up 4 bases and V 0 bases, and 10 bases lay outside the gene matches. The CDR3 consists of 17 residues. Germline CDR1 is MDHEN and CDR2 is SYDVKM. The CDR3 coding sequence is TGTGCCAGCAGTTTATGGGCAGGACAGGGAACGTCCTATGGCTACACCTTC. Translated, it gives CASSLWAGQGTSYGYTF.

This clonotype was counted ten times or more. The chain is built from TRBV10-3 and TRBJ1-2, with TRBD1 as a possible D gene (6 bases). Trimming removed 6 bases from V and 0 bases from J, with 8 bases in between. The CDR3 runs to 13 residues. CDR1 ENHRY and CDR2 SYGVKD come from the germline V gene. Here the CDR3 DNA reads TGTGCCATCAGGGGGGCATCTAACTATGGCTACACCTTC. It specifies CAIRGASNYGYTF.

This clonotype was detected many times. Here the CDR3 reads CATSRLSGGAFTDTQYF. The CDR3 nucleotides read TGTGCCACCAGCAGACTTTCAGGGGGGGCGTTCACAGATACGCAGTATTTT. The chain employs TRBV15 and TRBJ2-3; D may match TRBD1 or TRBD2 (7 bases each). This CDR3 has 17 residues. Trimming left V 2 bases short and J 2 bases short, with 17 bases between. CDR1 is LNHNV, CDR2 YYDKDF, per germline (reference sequence).

This clonotype has ten or more counts. This rearrangement joins TRBV20-1 to TRBJ2-7; possible D gene TRBD1, 6 bases. V lost 4 bases and J lost 0, with 10 bases in between. The CDR3 totals 13 residues. Germline assignment: CDR1 DFQATT and CDR2 SNEGSKA (reference sequence). CDR3 residues: CSATWTVSYEQYF. CDR3 coding DNA: TGCAGTGCTACGTGGACAGTCTCCTACGAGCAGTACTTC.

Concerning this clonotype: It may be a read error: a sequence one base away is much more abundant. CDR3 sequence (DNA): TGTGCCAGTACTACAGCAGGAGGGGCAGATACGCAGTATTTT. This gives the protein CASTTAGGADTQYF. The J gene is TRBJ2-3, the V gene TRBV2; D perhaps matches TRBD2 (6 bases). Per germline, CDR1 SNHLY and CDR2 FYNNEI. The CDR3 runs to 14 residues. V dropped 9 bases and J dropped 4 bases, with 17 bases sitting between them. The entire variable domain, with the rest obtained from reference TRBV2 and TRBJ2-3, is as follows: EPEVTQTPSHQVTQMGQEVILRCVPISNHLYFYWYRQILGQKVEFLVSFYNNEISEKSEIFDDQFSVERPDGSNFTLKIRSTKLEDSAMYFCASTTAGGADTQYFGPGTRLTVL.

Regarding this clonotype: This may stem from a read error, because a much larger clone lies one nucleotide away. The conserved closing phenylalanine or tryptophan is absent in this CDR3, likely reflecting a read error. The V and J genes are TRBV12-3 or TRBV12-4 and TRBJ2-7; D could derive from TRBD1 or TRBD2 (5 bases each). Deletions cut 6 bases from V and 3 bases from J, with 12 bases between. The CDR3 loop spans 13 amino acids. The CDR3, as DNA: TGTGCCAGCAGAAGGGACCGCCACTACGAGCAGTACATC. Translating gives CASRRDRHYEQYI.

This clonotype was found many times. The rearrangement joins TRBV19 to TRBJ2-3, with D perhaps TRBD2 (6 bases). Trimming cost V 6 bases and J 0 bases, with 10 bases left between them. Germline CDR1 is LNHDA and CDR2 is SQIVND (reference sequence). The CDR3 length is 14 residues. CDR3 in DNA: TGTGCCAGTAGCGGCGGGGTCAGCACAGATACGCAGTATTTT. Amino acids: CASSGGVSTDTQYF.

This clonotype was detected many times. This sequence joins TRBV9 and TRBJ2-5, with 9 bases lining up with TRBD1. The CDR3 contains 15 residues. The V gene end was trimmed by 4 bases and the J gene end by 3 bases; junction bases not matched to a gene: 7. Per germline, CDR1 SGDLS and CDR2 YYNGEE. CDR3 amino acids: CASSYGTGIKETQYF. The CDR3 DNA sequence: TGTGCCAGCAGCTACGGGACAGGGATTAAAGAGACCCAGTACTTC.